This paragraph reports one T cell receptor (beta chain). Its target is not known. The sample comes from a study of CD8 T cells in ankylosing spondylitis. Study outcomes and limitations: Characteristic of ankylosing spondylitis blood, it appeared, was a TCR beta motif comprising about 8 highly homologous variants. Clones tied to disease were said to be significantly enriched in matched ankylosing spondylitis synovial fluid.

TCRdb called the 5' RACE reads again in MiXCR, with one record for every CDR3 protein. Of about 440,000 distinct CDR3 sequences listed, 15% to 20% were seen once; the top ten hold 1%. This TCR was recovered from a male donor with ankylosing spondylitis. The sequencing input was blood, either unsorted or a sorted T cell fraction (not recorded which).

The CDR3 nucleotides are TGTGCCACCAGCAGATTGGGACGGATCTACGAGCAGTACTTC. Its protein product is CATSRLGRIYEQYF. J is TRBJ2-7 and V is TRBV15; D assignment may be TRBD1 or TRBD2 (5 bases each). The V end was cut by 2 bases, the J end by 3 bases, with 11 bases between. The V gene's germline CDR1 is LNHNV and CDR2 YYDKDF (reference sequence). The CDR3 consists of 14 residues.